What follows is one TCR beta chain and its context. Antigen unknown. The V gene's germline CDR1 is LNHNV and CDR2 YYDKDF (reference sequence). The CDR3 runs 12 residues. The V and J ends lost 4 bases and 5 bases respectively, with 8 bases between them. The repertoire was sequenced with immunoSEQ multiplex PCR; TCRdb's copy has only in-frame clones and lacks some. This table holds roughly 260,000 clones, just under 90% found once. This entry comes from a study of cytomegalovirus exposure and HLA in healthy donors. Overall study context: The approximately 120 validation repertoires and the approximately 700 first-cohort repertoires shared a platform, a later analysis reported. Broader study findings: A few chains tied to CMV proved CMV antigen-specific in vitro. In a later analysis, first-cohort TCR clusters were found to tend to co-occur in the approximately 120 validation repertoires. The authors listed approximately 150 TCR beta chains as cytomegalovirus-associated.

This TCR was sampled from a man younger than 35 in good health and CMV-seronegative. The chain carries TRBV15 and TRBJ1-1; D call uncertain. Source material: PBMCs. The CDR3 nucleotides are TGTGCCACCAGCAACGGAGATACTGAAGCTTTCTTT. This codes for CATSNGDTEAFF.